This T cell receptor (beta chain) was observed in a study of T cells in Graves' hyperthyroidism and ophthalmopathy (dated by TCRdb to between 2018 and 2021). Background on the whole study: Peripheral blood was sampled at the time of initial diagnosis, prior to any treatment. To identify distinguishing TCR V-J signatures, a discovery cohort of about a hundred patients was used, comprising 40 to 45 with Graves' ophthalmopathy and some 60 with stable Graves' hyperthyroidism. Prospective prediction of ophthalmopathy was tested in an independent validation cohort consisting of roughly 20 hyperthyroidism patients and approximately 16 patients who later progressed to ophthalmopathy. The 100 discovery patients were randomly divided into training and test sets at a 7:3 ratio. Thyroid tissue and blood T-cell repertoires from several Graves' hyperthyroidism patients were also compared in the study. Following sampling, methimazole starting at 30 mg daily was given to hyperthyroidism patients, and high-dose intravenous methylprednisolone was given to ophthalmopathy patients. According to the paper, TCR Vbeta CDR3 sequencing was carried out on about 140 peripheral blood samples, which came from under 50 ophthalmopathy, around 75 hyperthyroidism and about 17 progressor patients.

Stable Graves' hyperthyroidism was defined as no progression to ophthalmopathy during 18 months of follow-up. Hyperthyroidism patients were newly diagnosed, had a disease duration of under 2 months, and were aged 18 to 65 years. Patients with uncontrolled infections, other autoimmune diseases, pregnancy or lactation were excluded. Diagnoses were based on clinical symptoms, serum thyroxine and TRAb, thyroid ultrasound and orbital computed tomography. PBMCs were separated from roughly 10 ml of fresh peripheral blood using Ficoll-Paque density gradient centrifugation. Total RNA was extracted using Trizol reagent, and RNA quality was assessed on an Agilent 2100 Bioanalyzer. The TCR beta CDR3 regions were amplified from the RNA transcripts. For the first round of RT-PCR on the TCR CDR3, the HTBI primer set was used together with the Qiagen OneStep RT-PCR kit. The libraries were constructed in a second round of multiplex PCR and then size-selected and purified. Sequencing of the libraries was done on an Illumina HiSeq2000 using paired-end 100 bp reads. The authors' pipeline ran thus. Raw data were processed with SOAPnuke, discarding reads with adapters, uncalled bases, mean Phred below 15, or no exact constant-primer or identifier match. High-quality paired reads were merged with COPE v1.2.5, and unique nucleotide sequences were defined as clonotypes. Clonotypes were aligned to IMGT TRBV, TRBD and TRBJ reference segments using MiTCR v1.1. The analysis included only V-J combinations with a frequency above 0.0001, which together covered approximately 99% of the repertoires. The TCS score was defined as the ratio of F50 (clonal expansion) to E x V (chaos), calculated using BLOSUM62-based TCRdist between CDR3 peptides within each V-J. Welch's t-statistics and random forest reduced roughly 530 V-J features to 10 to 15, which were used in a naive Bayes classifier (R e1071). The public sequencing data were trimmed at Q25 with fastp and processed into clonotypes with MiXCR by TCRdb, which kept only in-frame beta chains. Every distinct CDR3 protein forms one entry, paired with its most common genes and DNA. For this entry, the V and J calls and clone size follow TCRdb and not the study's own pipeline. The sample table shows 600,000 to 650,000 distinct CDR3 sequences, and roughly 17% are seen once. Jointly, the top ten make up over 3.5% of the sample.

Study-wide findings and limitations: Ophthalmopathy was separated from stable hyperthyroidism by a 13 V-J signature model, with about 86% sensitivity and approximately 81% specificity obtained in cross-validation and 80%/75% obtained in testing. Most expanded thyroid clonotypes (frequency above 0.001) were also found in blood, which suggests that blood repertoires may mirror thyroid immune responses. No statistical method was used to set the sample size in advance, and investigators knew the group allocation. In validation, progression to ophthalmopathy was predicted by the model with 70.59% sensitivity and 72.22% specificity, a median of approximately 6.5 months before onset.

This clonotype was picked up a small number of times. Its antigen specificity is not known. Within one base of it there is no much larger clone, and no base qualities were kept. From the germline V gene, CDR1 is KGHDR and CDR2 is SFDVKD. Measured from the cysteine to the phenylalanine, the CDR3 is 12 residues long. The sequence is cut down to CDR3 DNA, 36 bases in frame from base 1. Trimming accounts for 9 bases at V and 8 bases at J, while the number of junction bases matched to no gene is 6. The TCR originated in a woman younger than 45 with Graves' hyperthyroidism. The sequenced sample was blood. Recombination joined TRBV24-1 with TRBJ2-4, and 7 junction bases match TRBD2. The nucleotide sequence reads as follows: TGTGCCACCTGGGAGGGGCGTGACATTCAGTACTTC. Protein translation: CATWEGRDIQYF.